Listed here are 23 T cell receptor beta chains from one sample, sequenced in a study of response to subunit inactivated influenza vaccine. MiXCR, applied by TCRdb to the RT-PCR reads, yields one record per CDR3 protein. Of around 850,000 distinct CDR3 sequences listed, less than 20% are singletons. The specimen comprised PBMCs from blood, sampled around 5 days after vaccination. All receptors come from a middle-aged man who received an inactivated influenza vaccine.

The chain uses TRBV4-1 and TRBJ2-7, with D unclear. V lost 0 bases and J 4 bases, leaving 7 bases between the germline ends. Per germline, CDR1 MGHRA and CDR2 YSYEKL. The CDR3 spans 13 residues. The CDR3 bases are TGCGCCAGCAGCCAAGATCCCGTTTACGAGCAGTACTTC. Protein: CASSQDPVYEQYF.

The J gene is TRBJ2-5, the V gene TRBV29-1, with a weak D call TRBD1 (5 bases). The CDR3 spans 14 residues. Germline V CDR1 and CDR2: SQVTM, ANQGSEA. Trimming removed 0 bases at V and 5 bases at J, with 13 bases between. The DNA for the CDR3 is TGCAGCGTTGAAGATCCTTCAGGGTTGGAGACCCAGTACTTC. Translated: CSVEDPSGLETQYF.

V and J are TRBV5-1 and TRBJ2-5, with 10 bases that match TRBD1. CDR1 and CDR2 (germline): SGHRS, YFSETQ. V dropped 3 bases and J dropped 3; count of bases not matched to a gene: 5. The CDR3 length is 15 residues. The DNA of the CDR3 is TGCGCCAGCAGCTCCGGGACAGGGGCGAAAGAGACCCAGTACTTC. Encoded protein: CASSSGTGAKETQYF. Combining the CDR3 with reference TRBV5-1 and TRBJ2-5 gives the whole variable domain KAGVTQTPRYLIKTRGQQVTLSCSPISGHRSVSWYQQTPGQGLQFLFEYFSETQRNKGNFPGRFSGRQFSNSRSEMNVSTLELGDSALYLCASSSGTGAKETQYFGPGTRLLVL.

This rearrangement joins TRBV7-9 to TRBJ1-6; 8 positions agree with TRBD1. The CDR3 is 14 amino acids. From germline, CDR1 is SEHNR and CDR2 FQNEAQ (reference sequence). V trimming: 7 bases; J trimming: 10 bases; junction bases outside the gene matches: 9. CDR3 sequence: CASTDDRGKSPLHF. The CDR3 nucleotides read TGTGCCAGCACCGACGACAGGGGAAAATCACCCCTCCACTTT.

This chain uses TRBV20-1 with TRBJ2-5, with TRBD1 matching over 8 bases. J gave up 6 bases and V 5 bases, and 11 bases lay outside the gene matches. The CDR3 extends over 14 amino acids. Per the germline V gene, CDR1 is DFQATT and CDR2 is SNEGSKA (reference sequence). Written as DNA, the CDR3 is TGCAGTGCTCGGGCAGGGGGCGACGTAAAGACCCAGTACTTC. Translated, it gives CSARAGGDVKTQYF.

The CDR3 DNA is TGTGCCAGCAGTTTATTTTCTCAGCCCCAGCATTTT. Its protein product is CASSLFSQPQHF. The V and J genes are TRBV12-3 or TRBV12-4 and TRBJ1-5; no reliable D call. The CDR3 is 12 amino acids. V dropped 2 bases and J dropped 6 bases, with 5 bases sitting between them.

Concerning this clonotype: This sequence may be a read error, since a much larger clone differs from it by one base. The chain carries TRBV12-3 or TRBV12-4 and TRBJ2-3; D might be TRBD1 or TRBD2, each matching 5 bases. The CDR3 runs 14 residues. The CDR3 protein is CASMRDLSTDTQFF. The CDR3 DNA sequence: TGTGCCAGCATGAGGGACCTGAGCACAGATACGCAGTTTTTT.

The chain has TRBV7-8 and TRBJ1-1, with a tentative D call TRBD1 (6 bases). Germline V lookup: CDR1 SGHVS, CDR2 FQNEAQ. This CDR3 comprises 15 residues. V shed 5 bases and J shed 6 bases, with 19 bases lying between them. The CDR3 sequence: CASSTVTGIGAEAFF. Here the CDR3 DNA reads TGTGCCAGCAGCACCGTCACAGGGATAGGTGCTGAAGCTTTCTTT.

This clonotype was detected only a few times. This rearrangement joins TRBV7-8 to TRBJ2-1, with D possibly matching TRBD1 (6 bases). The germline V gene has CDR1 SGHVS and CDR2 FQNEAQ. This CDR3 comprises 16 residues. V shed 6 bases and J shed 6 bases, with 21 bases lying between them. The CDR3 here is CASSYPRQEPPNEQFF. CDR3 nucleotides: TGTGCCAGCAGTTACCCCCGACAGGAACCCCCCAATGAGCAGTTCTTC. Full variable domain (outside the CDR3, taken from reference TRBV7-8 and TRBJ2-1): GAGVSQSPRYKVAKRGQDVALRCDPISGHVSLFWYQQALGQGPEFLTYFQNEAQLDKSGLPSDRFFAERPEGSVSTLKIQRTQQEDSAVYLCASSYPRQEPPNEQFFGPGTRLTVL.

Many counts were recorded for this clonotype. The chain combines TRBV5-6 with TRBJ1-5; TRBD1 aligns across 8 bases. V lost 4 bases to trimming and J lost 6 bases; unmatched junction nucleotides: 6. Germline V gene sequence: CDR1 SGHDT, CDR2 YYEEEE. The CDR3 extends over 14 amino acids. Here the CDR3 DNA reads TGTGCCAGCAGCCGACAGGGGACTGTTCAGCCCCAGCATTTT. It specifies CASSRQGTVQPQHF.

The sample holds a few counts of this clonotype. This chain connects TRBV27 to TRBJ2-2; D may be TRBD1 (5 bases). The CDR3 length is 16 residues. CDR1 and CDR2 from the germline V gene are MNHEY and SMNVEV (reference sequence). With 5 bases removed from V and 0 bases from J, the gap between germline ends came to 13 bases. CDR3 nucleotide sequence: TGTGCCAGCAGTCAAAACAGGTACCCGAACACCGGGGAGCTGTTTTTT. As protein: CASSQNRYPNTGELFF.

The chain uses TRBV7-6 and TRBJ2-2; a possible D gene is TRBD1 (6 bases). Germline-derived CDR1 and CDR2 are SGHVS and FNYEAQ. CDR3 length: 17 residues. Trimming cost V 1 base and J 4 bases, with 16 bases left between them. The CDR3 DNA follows: TGTGCCAGCAGCTTAGAAGGCAGGGGACATGGCACCGGGGAGCTGTTTTTT. Protein product: CASSLEGRGHGTGELFF.

The chain joins TRBV7-2 to TRBJ2-3; D is unresolved. Germline-derived CDR1 and CDR2 are SGHTA and FQGNSA. Trimming removed 5 bases at V and 5 bases at J, with 11 bases between. CDR3 length: 13 amino acids. CDR3 in amino acids: CASSPPSLDTQYF. CDR3 DNA sequence: TGTGCCAGCAGCCCCCCCTCTTTAGATACGCAGTATTTT. The full variable domain, completed using reference TRBV7-2 and TRBJ2-3, is GAGVSQSPSNKVTEKGKDVELRCDPISGHTALYWYRQSLGQGLEFLIYFQGNSAPDKSGLPSDRFSAERTGGSVSTLTIQRTQQEDSAVYLCASSPPSLDTQYFGPGTRLTVL.

The chain combines TRBV6-2 or TRBV6-3 with TRBJ2-1; D ambiguous. The CDR3 runs 12 residues. Germline V gene lookup returns CDR1 MNHEY and CDR2 SVGEGT. The V end lost 4 bases, the J end lost 12 bases, and 13 bases lay between the germline ends. The CDR3 is CASSSPRQLQFF. The CDR3 nucleotides are TGTGCCAGCAGTTCCCCCCGCCAACTGCAGTTCTTC.

The rearrangement joins TRBV7-6 to TRBJ2-7; the match to TRBD2 covers 14 bases. Losses at the gene ends were 4 bases for V and 5 bases for J; bases not matched to a gene: 7. CDR1 and CDR2 from the germline V gene are SGHVS and FNYEAQ. CDR3 length equals 16 residues. CDR3 coding DNA: TGTGCCAGCAGCTGGCTGACTAGCGGGAGGGCCCACGAGCAGTACTTC. It encodes CASSWLTSGRAHEQYF.

This chain connects TRBV20-1 to TRBJ1-1; the D is unclear. This CDR3 has 15 residues. Germline V gives CDR1 DFQATT, CDR2 SNEGSKA (reference sequence). The ends were cut back, 1 base at V and 1 base at J, with 13 bases in the middle. The CDR3 loop reads CSARASSGRNTEAFF. CDR3 bases: TGCAGTGCTAGAGCTTCAAGCGGGAGGAACACTGAAGCTTTCTTT.

This clonotype was counted a few times. The rearrangement uses TRBV20-1 and TRBJ2-5; D possibly corresponds to TRBD1 (6 bases). The V and J ends lost 6 bases and 7 bases respectively, with 18 bases between them. CDR3 length: 13 amino acids. CDR1 is DFQATT, CDR2 SNEGSKA, per germline (reference sequence). The CDR3 bases are TGCAGTGCCCTCGGGACACTCACTGGGACCCAGTACTTC. This codes for CSALGTLTGTQYF.

The V and J genes are TRBV20-1 and TRBJ2-1; TRBD2 agrees at 7 bases. CDR1 DFQATT and CDR2 SNEGSKA come from the germline V gene (reference sequence). The CDR3 runs to 15 residues. Trimming removed 1 base from V and 2 bases from J; junction bases left unmatched: 5. The CDR3 spells CSARGASGPYNEQFF. The CDR3 DNA reads TGCAGTGCTAGAGGGGCTAGCGGACCCTACAATGAGCAGTTCTTC.

The chain links TRBV7-8 to TRBJ2-7; D possibly corresponds to TRBD1 (5 bases). Germline CDR1 SGHVS, CDR2 FQNEAQ. The CDR3 contains 13 residues. Trimming removed 3 bases at V and 5 bases at J, with 11 bases between. CDR3 residues: CASSFSQVDEQYF. Written as DNA, the CDR3 is TGTGCCAGCAGCTTTTCACAGGTCGACGAGCAGTACTTC.

Ten or more counts support this clonotype. The CDR3 loop reads CASSLFFRSENNSPLHF. In DNA, the CDR3 is TGTGCCAGCAGTTTATTTTTTAGGAGCGAGAATAATTCACCCCTCCACTTT. V usage is TRBV27 and J usage is TRBJ1-6; D is ambiguous. The CDR3 has 17 amino acids. V lost 1 base and J lost 5, with 15 bases in between. Germline V lookup: CDR1 MNHEY, CDR2 SMNVEV (reference sequence).

The CDR3 sequence: CASSSSAGAFYEQYF. The CDR3 DNA is TGTGCCAGCAGTTCTTCAGCGGGGGCCTTCTACGAGCAGTACTTC. The gene calls are TRBV6-5 and TRBJ2-7; 8 bases fit TRBD2. Germline V gives CDR1 MNHEY, CDR2 SVGAGI. The CDR3 sequence is 15 residues long. V shed 4 bases, J shed 3 bases, and the junction held 8 bases outside the gene matches.

There are a few counts of this clonotype. Since a much larger clone is just one base distant, this may be a read error. The rearrangement uses TRBV27 and TRBJ1-5, with D perhaps TRBD1 (5 bases). Per germline, CDR1 MNHEY and CDR2 SMNVEV (reference sequence). The V and J ends lost 2 bases and 7 bases respectively, with 9 bases between them. The CDR3 runs to 13 residues. The CDR3: CASSLQGWQPQHF. CDR3 DNA sequence: TGTGCCAGCAGTTTACAGGGTTGGCAGCCCCAGCATTTT.

This sequence joins TRBV5-1 and TRBJ2-2, with 7 bases aligning to TRBD2. The CDR3 has 16 residues. J gave up 2 bases and V 5 bases, and 9 bases lay outside the gene matches. Germline V gene data show CDR1 as SGHRS and CDR2 as YFSETQ. In nucleotides, the CDR3 is TGCGCCAGCAGAGATTCTAGCGGTATTAACACCGGGGAGCTGTTTTTT. The encoded protein is CASRDSSGINTGELFF.